The clone carrying this T cell receptor beta chain was seen just once. Its antigen remains unidentified. Assay used: immunoSEQ multiplex PCR; TCRdb lists only in-frame clones, some missing. This table has approximately 80,000 clones, roughly 88% appearing once. This record belongs to a study of OX40 agonist ivuxolimab in advanced cancers. For the study at large: Patients were given ivuxolimab, an antibody that agonizes OX40 (CD134). At 82.7% male, the cohort had a mean age of 60 years, ranging from about 23 to 79. General study results and limits: The authors did not determine the antigen specificity of the expanded peripheral T cells. Both blood CD4+ and CD8+ T cells showed clonal growth by week 6 at 0.1 to 3.0 mg/kg.

CDR1 SGHNT and CDR2 YYREEE come from the germline V gene (reference sequence). CDR3 length: 12 amino acids. V was cut by 2 bases and J by 1 base, with 3 bases left in between. The sequence derives from an adult with an advanced solid tumor such as melanoma, head and neck, liver or kidney cancer. This chain connects TRBV5-4 to TRBJ2-5; D gene uncertain. The starting material was CD4+ or CD8+ T cells sorted from blood, obtained in a trial of the OX40 agonist ivuxolimab. The CDR3 here is CASSFSQETQYF. The CDR3 nucleotides read TGTGCCAGCAGCTTTTCCCAAGAGACCCAGTACTTC. The full variable domain, completed using reference TRBV5-4 and TRBJ2-5, is ETGVTQSPTHLIKTRGQQVTLRCSSQSGHNTVSWYQQALGQGPQFIFQYYREEENGRGNFPPRFSGLQFPNYSSELNVNALELDDSALYLCASSFSQETQYFGPGTRLLVL.